The clone carrying this T cell receptor beta chain was recorded a few times. The entry originates in a study of PD-1 blockade in classical Hodgkin lymphoma. Profiling relied on immunoSEQ multiplex PCR, and the TCRdb table lists in-frame clones only, not all of them. The profile shows 6,700 or so clones, about 81% of them singletons. The CDR3 extends over 13 amino acids. Germline CDR1 and CDR2: MGHRA and YSYEKL. V was trimmed by 2 bases and J by 3 bases, leaving 7 bases between them. Brentuximab vedotin exposure varied among the patients, all of whom had relapsed after autologous stem cell transplantation. Magnetic negative selection was used to purify CD4+ T cells from thawed PBMCs.

The material sequenced was CD4+ T cells from blood, taken at baseline. The clonotype comes from a human donor with classical Hodgkin lymphoma. The chain has TRBV4-1 and TRBJ2-5, with D possibly TRBD2 on 5 matching bases. CDR3 in DNA: TGCGCCAGCAGCCAATCCGGGGAAGAGACCCAGTACTTC. Its protein product is CASSQSGEETQYF.